The T cell receptor beta chain under discussion was sequenced for a study of read filtering for tumor transcriptome and immune sequencing. Across the study: Patients were around 17 male and some 13 female, mean age approximately 70 years, range roughly 47 to 85. Study-wide results and caveats: IR-seq and RNA-seq agreed better without single-read clonotypes.

From germline, CDR1 is SEHNR and CDR2 FQNEAQ (reference sequence). The ends were cut back, 5 bases at V and 4 bases at J, with 14 bases in the middle. This CDR3 has 14 residues. This clonotype was observed once. No antigen is known for it. A read error is possible here, since a much larger clone lies one base away. The library was built from about 400 ng RNA with molecular barcoded adaptors for alpha/delta and beta/gamma chains. Each CDR3 protein gets one entry after TCRdb re-called the reads with MiXCR. The sample records over 25,000 distinct CDR3 sequences, 14% being singletons. The V and J genes are TRBV7-9 and TRBJ1-1; D is ambiguous. This TCR came from a donor over 35 with multiple myeloma. Source material: a population of CD138-negative cells sorted from bone marrow. CDR3: CASSLGYSSTEAFF. In DNA form, the CDR3 reads TGTGCCAGCAGCCTGGGCTACTCGAGCACTGAAGCTTTCTTT.